The 8 T cell receptor beta chains listed next were all sequenced from one sample in a study of response to subunit inactivated influenza vaccine. From the RT-PCR reads, TCRdb called clonotypes with MiXCR, one entry per CDR3 protein. There are hundreds of thousands of distinct CDR3 sequences in the sample; approximately 14% occur only once, and 11% lies in the top ten. The sample here was PBMCs from blood, taken 11 to 12 days after vaccination. These receptors were collected from a man aged 45-60 years who received an inactivated influenza vaccine.

This clonotype has only a few counts. V is TRBV20-1 and J is TRBJ1-5, with 11 bases fitting TRBD1. The V gene end was trimmed by 3 bases and the J gene end by 7 bases; junction bases not matched to a gene: 11. The CDR3 is 16 amino acids. Germline loops: CDR1 DFQATT, CDR2 SNEGSKA (reference sequence). CDR3 bases: TGCAGTGCTAGGGGGACAGGGGGGCGGCGGTCCCAGCCCCAGCATTTT. Translating gives CSARGTGGRRSQPQHF.

This clonotype came up a few times. V is TRBV12-3 or TRBV12-4 and J is TRBJ1-6; D call uncertain. This CDR3 spans 17 amino acids. Trimming cost V 2 bases and J 7 bases, with 18 bases left between them. The chain's CDR3 is CASSLNAGNVFNSPLHF. In DNA, the CDR3 is TGTGCCAGCAGTTTAAACGCGGGGAATGTTTTCAATTCACCCCTCCACTTT.

The table lists this clonotype with a few counts. This chain links TRBV12-3 or TRBV12-4 with TRBJ2-3; 8 positions match TRBD2. This CDR3 has 16 residues. The J segment lost 8 bases and the V segment lost 4 bases, leaving 14 bases of the junction unmatched. CDR3: CASSSEAGGLWSTQYF. DNA of the CDR3: TGTGCCAGCAGTTCGGAGGCGGGGGGTCTATGGAGTACGCAGTATTTT.

This clonotype showed up just a few times. The V gene is TRBV6-2 or TRBV6-3, the J gene TRBJ2-1, with 11 bases that match TRBD2. The CDR3 sequence is 16 residues long. With 5 bases clipped from V and 9 bases from J, the junction kept 12 bases outside the gene matches. CDR1 is MNHEY and CDR2 is SVGEGT in the germline V gene. In DNA, the CDR3 is TGTGCCAGCAGTCCGCCTAGCGGGAGGATCATCGGTGAGCAGTTCTTC. Its protein is CASSPPSGRIIGEQFF.

The rearrangement uses TRBV30 and TRBJ1-5, with D maybe TRBD1 (5 bases). The CDR3 is made up of 9 amino acids. Germline CDR1 is GTSNPN and CDR2 is SVGIG (reference sequence). V was clipped by 3 bases and J by 12 bases, with 6 bases between them. The CDR3 here is CAWRQVQHF. The CDR3 DNA sequence: TGTGCCTGGAGACAGGTCCAGCATTTT.

This clonotype has a handful of counts. The chain has TRBV20-1 and TRBJ2-2; 7 bases are shared with TRBD1. Germline V lookup: CDR1 DFQATT, CDR2 SNEGSKA (reference sequence). The V and J ends lost 6 bases and 4 bases, in that order; junction bases with no gene match: 2. This CDR3 region has 12 residues. The CDR3 loop reads CSAPGGTGELFF. CDR3 coding DNA: TGCAGTGCGCCAGGGGGCACCGGGGAGCTGTTTTTT.

This clonotype turned up a few times. The V and J genes are TRBV18 and TRBJ1-2, with D unclear. This CDR3 has 14 amino acids. Germline CDR1 and CDR2: KGHSH and LQKENI. Trimming took 6 bases from V and 0 from J, leaving 11 bases between them. The CDR3 loop reads CASSGGSSNYGYTF. CDR3 nucleotide sequence: TGTGCCAGCTCTGGTGGATCTTCTAACTATGGCTACACCTTC.

This clonotype came up a few times. This sequence joins TRBV7-2 and TRBJ1-6; no reliable D call. The CDR3 covers 13 residues. Germline V lookup: CDR1 SGHTA, CDR2 FQGNSA. Trimming took 5 bases from V and 12 from J, leaving 14 bases between them. Here the CDR3 DNA reads TGTGCCAGCAGCCAACTTTCCGCGGAACCCCTCCACTTT. Its translation is CASSQLSAEPLHF.